This T cell receptor (beta chain) originates from a study of Ad26.COV2.S vaccination and SARS-CoV-2 variants. About the research overall: Intramuscular Ad26.COV2.S doses were given once or twice, 56 days apart.

Stated treatment: approximately 18 received Ad26.COV2.S at low or high dose, single or two shots; 5 received placebo; per-sample allocation not given. Sample collection was performed on day 63 after the first vaccine or placebo injection. Study results and limitations: An underestimation of total T cell responses may have resulted from the TCR breadth and depth analyses.

V was clipped by 1 base and J by 9 bases, with 10 bases between them. This CDR3 contains 13 residues. Sequencing was performed with immunoSEQ multiplex PCR; in TCRdb, only in-frame clones are kept and a portion is missing. The repertoire includes about 480,000 clones, approximately 88% of them detected once, and over 10% sits in the top ten. Comment on this clone: The antigen is undetermined.

V is TRBV12-3 or TRBV12-4 and J is TRBJ1-5, with D unclear. Sequenced here: peripheral blood, sampled in a trial of Ad26.COV2.S vaccine versus placebo. The receptor comes from a person between 18 and 65 years old who received the Ad26.COV2.S COVID-19 vaccine or a placebo. In DNA, the CDR3 is TGTGCCAGCAGTTTAGACAACCCCGCGCCCCAGCATTTT. Translation: CASSLDNPAPQHF.